The entry that follows covers one TCR beta chain sequence. CDR3 size: 16 residues. The germline CDR1 and CDR2 sequences are SGHNT and YYREEE (reference sequence). The V gene end was trimmed by 4 bases and the J gene end by 4 bases; junction bases not matched to a gene: 6. TCRdb keeps only in-frame clones here, not all; method: immunoSEQ multiplex PCR. The profile shows 71,000 or so clones, less than 90% of them singletons. The patients had locally advanced or metastatic urothelial carcinoma. Sample contribution per patient ranged from 1 to 8, covering pretreatment and on-treatment. The data were obtained in a study of PD-L1 blockade in urothelial cancer.

The receptor's source is a man in his 60s with urothelial cancer. The chain combines TRBV5-4 with TRBJ2-1; 12 bases are shared with TRBD2. This sample comprised PBMCs, obtained around atezolizumab (anti-PD-L1) treatment. CDR3 sequence (DNA): TGTGCCAGCAGCAGACGGACTAGCGGGATTTACAATGAGCAGTTCTTC. Amino acids: CASSRRTSGIYNEQFF.